A selection of T cell receptor beta chains follows, all from one sample in a study of CD8+ T cells in alopecia areata. Using immunoSEQ multiplex PCR, the repertoire was profiled, and TCRdb retains in-frame clones only, with some absent. The sample lists roughly 150,000 clones, 62% seen once, with 36% in the top ten. Material: CD8+ T cells sorted from blood. The receptor source for this set is a human donor in good health. Both conserved end residues are part of each CDR3. The order of the fields is V gene, clone size, J gene, D gene, CDR3 DNA, CDR3 protein. A D gene is named only where the DNA matches it firmly. Size is omitted from some rows. Given values are once, few, many or a class for expanded clones.

TRBV11-2	NA	TRBJ2-7	NA	TGTGCCAGCAGCTTAGATACCCGGGACGAGCAGTACTTC	CASSLDTRDEQYF
TRBV7-8	NA	TRBJ1-5	TRBD1	TGTGCCAGCAGCGCTACCGGGACAGGGCATCAGCCCCAGCATTTT	CASSATGTGHQPQHF
TRBV20-1	NA	TRBJ1-1	NA	TGCAGTGCCTTGATTGGGCTTGAAGCTTTCTTT	CSALIGLEAFF
TRBV5-1	NA	TRBJ2-7	NA	TGCGCCAGCAGCTTGGCCGGGGCCGTCTACGAGCAGTACTTC	CASSLAGAVYEQYF
TRBV6-5	NA	TRBJ2-7	TRBD2	TGTGCCAGCAGTTACTGGGCTAGCGGGAGGCTCGAGCAGTACTTC	CASSYWASGRLEQYF
TRBV6-5	NA	TRBJ2-3	NA	TGTGCCAGCAGAGAGGCCCCGACTGGGACGGATACGCAGTATTTT	CASREAPTGTDTQYF
TRBV7-9	NA	TRBJ2-1	TRBD1	TGTGCCAGCAGCTCGGGACAGTTCAATGAGCAGTTCTTC	CASSSGQFNEQFF
TRBV7-8	NA	TRBJ2-3	TRBD1	TGTGCCAGCAGCTCACGGACAGGGGTGAACACAGATACGCAGTATTTT	CASSSRTGVNTDTQYF
TRBV6-1	NA	TRBJ2-7	NA	TGTGCCAGCAGTGAGACCGGATACGAGCAGTACTTC	CASSETGYEQYF
TRBV7-9	NA	TRBJ1-5	NA	TGTGCCAGCAGCGCAAGCCCCTCTGAGGGTCAGCCCCAGCATTTT	CASSASPSEGQPQHF
TRBV4-1	NA	TRBJ1-1	NA	TGCGCCAGCAGCCAGAAGTGGCGGACTGATATGAACACTGAAGCTTTCTTT	CASSQKWRTDMNTEAFF
TRBV29-1	few	TRBJ2-7	NA	TGCAGCGTTTCCGGGCCGATGAGCTACGAGCAGTACTTC	CSVSGPMSYEQYF
TRBV30	NA	TRBJ2-2	TRBD1	TGTGCCGGTCTCGGGACAGTAGGCGGGGAGCTGTTTTTT	CAGLGTVGGELFF
TRBV7-9	few	TRBJ2-5	NA	TGTGCCAGCAGCCGGACAACGGGCGGGGAGACCCAGTACTTC	CASSRTTGGETQYF
TRBV6-5	NA	TRBJ2-1	TRBD1	TGTGCCAGCAGTCACGACAGGGGGCCGTCGGATGAGCAGTTCTTC	CASSHDRGPSDEQFF
TRBV27	few	TRBJ1-5	NA	TGTGCCAGTGGGTTCCCCTGGGGCAATCAGCCCCAGCATTTT	CASGFPWGNQPQHF
TRBV11-2	NA	TRBJ2-2	NA	TGTGCCAGCAGCTTCGGCGGGGAGCTGTTTTTT	CASSFGGELFF
TRBV7-2	NA	TRBJ2-2	NA	TGTGCCAGCAGTCCCACCATGGACACTTTCACCGGGGAGCTGTTTTTT	CASSPTMDTFTGELFF
TRBV28	NA	TRBJ2-5	TRBD2	TGTGCCAGCAGCCCCACTAGCGGGCTCGCCGAGACCCAGTACTTC	CASSPTSGLAETQYF
TRBV6-5	NA	TRBJ1-5	NA	TGTGCCAGCAGCCCTGTGGCGGATCAGCCCCAGCATTTT	CASSPVADQPQHF
TRBV6-5	once	TRBJ1-1	NA	TGTGCCAGCATTGATAATGGGGCTTTCTTT	CASIDNGAFF
TRBV30	NA	TRBJ2-7	NA	TGTGCCTGGAGTGCCCCTGTCGTCCACTACGAGCAGTACTTC	CAWSAPVVHYEQYF
TRBV9	NA	TRBJ2-2	TRBD2	TGTGCCAGCAGCGGAGGGACTAGCGGGGAGCTGTTTTTT	CASSGGTSGELFF
TRBV27	NA	TRBJ2-7	NA	TGTGCCAGCAGTTTGGGCCAGTCCTACGAGCAGTACTTC	CASSLGQSYEQYF
TRBV27	NA	TRBJ1-5	NA	TGTGCCAGCAGTTCCTTCGATCAGCCCCAGCATTTT	CASSSFDQPQHF
TRBV5-1	NA	TRBJ1-5	NA	TGCGCCAGCAGCTTGTCCCGTGTGCAGATAGAGGGTTTT	CASSLSRVQIEGF
TRBV2	NA	TRBJ2-2	TRBD1	TGTGCCAGCAGTGATAGTGGGACAGGGGTGAACACCGGGGAGCTGTTTTTT	CASSDSGTGVNTGELFF
TRBV9	few	TRBJ2-7	TRBD1	TGTGCCAGCAGCGCTGGGACAGGGATTTCCTACGAGCAGTACTTC	CASSAGTGISYEQYF
TRBV6-5	NA	TRBJ1-5	TRBD1	TGTGCCAGCAGTTCAACACAGGGGGCTCACCAGCCCCAGCATTTT	CASSSTQGAHQPQHF
TRBV5-1	NA	TRBJ1-5	NA	TGCGCCAGCAGCTTGGGGGGATATCAGCCCCAGCATTTT	CASSLGGYQPQHF
TRBV25-1	NA	TRBJ1-4	NA	TGTGCCAGCAGTGATGTCCGGGAAGGGGTGTTTTTT	CASSDVREGVFF
TRBV5-1	NA	TRBJ2-5	NA	TGCGCCAGCAGAGGGGGACAAGAGACCCAGTACTTC	CASRGGQETQYF
TRBV4-1	NA	TRBJ2-7	TRBD2	TGCGCCAGCAGCCAAAAAGGACTAGCGGGAACTGGCGAGCAGTACTTC	CASSQKGLAGTGEQYF
TRBV5-1	NA	TRBJ1-1	TRBD1	TGCGCCAGCAGCTCGCTGGGGACAGACACTGAAGCTTTCTTT	CASSSLGTDTEAFF
TRBV29-1	NA	TRBJ1-1	NA	TGCAGCGTTGTGGGGGCCGGGACTGAAGCTTTCTTT	CSVVGAGTEAFF
TRBV29-1	NA	TRBJ1-1	NA	TGCAGCGTTGTTGACCGAGTTGGAGCTTTCTTT	CSVVDRVGAFF
TRBV7-9	NA	TRBJ2-3	NA	TGTGCCAGCAGCGCAAAGAGGGAGCGTGGCACAGATACGCAGTATTTT	CASSAKRERGTDTQYF
TRBV2	once	TRBJ2-7	TRBD2	TGTGCCAGCAGGAAGGAAGCGGGAGTAGTCGACGAGCAGTACTTC	CASRKEAGVVDEQYF
TRBV29-1	NA	TRBJ2-3	NA	TGCAGCGTAGCCGGGACATTGGCTAGCACAGATACGCAGTATTTT	CSVAGTLASTDTQYF
TRBV7-9	once	TRBJ1-1	NA	TGTGCCAGCAGCTTCGCCGGGACCGCTGAAGCTTTCTTT	CASSFAGTAEAFF
TRBV19	NA	TRBJ2-5	TRBD2	TGTGCCAGTAGTCTCGGGAGAGGGGCGGGAGAAGAGACCCAGTACTTC	CASSLGRGAGEETQYF
TRBV9	NA	TRBJ2-5	NA	TGTGCCAGCAGCGTAGCTACTGGAGAGACCCAGTACTTC	CASSVATGETQYF
TRBV23-1	NA	TRBJ2-7	NA	TGCGCCAGCAGTCACCCCGATACGAAATCCTACGAGCAGTACTTC	CASSHPDTKSYEQYF
TRBV6-5	NA	TRBJ2-5	NA	TGTGCCAGCAGTTATCGGGAGATCGAGACCCAGTACTTC	CASSYREIETQYF